These 10 T cell receptor beta chains originate from one sample sequenced in a study of regulatory T cells in long-lasting Graves disease. Construction of the TCR beta libraries employed iRepertoire HTBI primers in conjunction with Arm-PCR of CDR3 regions. Each CDR3 protein gets one entry after TCRdb re-called the multiplex PCR reads with MiXCR. The table includes around 450,000 distinct CDR3 sequences, about a fifth detected once. The time point here: persistent/refractory GD, antithyroid drugs over 5 years with positive TRAb. PBMCs provided the RNA from which the TCR library was made. This specimen was peripheral blood mononuclear cells (PBMCs), taken when the disease was refractory, from a patient treated with antithyroid drugs. Receptors originate from a female donor with Graves disease.

This clonotype was detected many times. V usage is TRBV6-1 and J usage is TRBJ1-2, with unresolved D. CDR1 and CDR2 from the germline V gene are MNHNS and SASEGT. CDR3 length equals 15 residues. V was shortened by 7 bases and J by 8 bases, with 23 bases between the two germline ends. CDR3 sequence (DNA): TGTGCCAGCACTCCTACGACACCCTCGTCGAACGGCTACACCTTC. Translating it yields CASTPTTPSSNGYTF.

J is TRBJ2-7 and V is TRBV11-2; 7 bases map to TRBD1. The CDR3 contains 14 residues. Germline values: CDR1 SGHAT, CDR2 FQNNGV. Unmatched junction bases numbered 4, after V lost 2 bases and J lost 3 bases. CDR3 region: CASSLPGTDYEQYF. CDR3 nucleotides: TGTGCCAGCAGCTTACCCGGGACAGACTACGAGCAGTACTTC.

This clonotype was counted many times. The chain is built from TRBV5-1 and TRBJ1-1; D is unclear. V lost 2 bases, J lost 1 base, and 6 bases lay in between. The CDR3 contains 13 residues. CDR1 is SGHRS, CDR2 YFSETQ, per germline. CDR3 sequence: CASSFQTNTEAFF. The CDR3 DNA sequence: TGCGCCAGCAGCTTCCAAACGAACACTGAAGCTTTCTTT.

This clonotype was counted a few times. This chain joins TRBV13 and TRBJ1-1, with 8 positions matching TRBD1. Trimming took 6 bases from V and 1 from J; bases not matched to a gene: 7. The CDR3 runs to 15 residues. Germline V gene lookup returns CDR1 PRHDT and CDR2 FYEKMQ (reference sequence). CDR3 DNA: TGTGCCAGCAGAGAGAAGACAGGGGCGAACACTGAAGCTTTCTTT. Its protein is CASREKTGANTEAFF. Combining the CDR3 with reference TRBV13 and TRBJ1-1 gives the whole variable domain AAGVIQSPRHLIKEKRETATLKCYPIPRHDTVYWYQQGPGQDPQFLISFYEKMQSDKGSIPDRFSAQQFSDYHSELNMSSLELGDSALYFCASREKTGANTEAFFGQGTRLTVV.

The chain is built from TRBV27 and TRBJ1-2; a weak D match, TRBD1 (5 bases). The CDR3 spans 17 residues. Germline lookup yields CDR1 MNHEY and CDR2 SMNVEV (reference sequence). Trimming shortened V by 6 bases and J by 5 bases, and 25 bases separated the two germline ends. Written as DNA, the CDR3 is TGTGCCAGCAGCCTAGGGGCAGGGCCCCACTCAATATATGGCTACACCTTC. Translating it yields CASSLGAGPHSIYGYTF.

The sample holds a few counts of this clonotype. J is TRBJ2-6 and V is TRBV11-2; TRBD1 matches 10 bases. CDR3 length: 24 residues. V lost 1 base, J lost 2 bases, and 23 bases stayed unmatched. Germline CDR1 SGHAT, CDR2 FQNNGV. CDR3 in DNA: TGTGCCAGCAGCTTAGTGGGGGGCCCCGGGACAGGGGCCTTAAGAGGCCCTGGGGCCAACGTCCTGACTTTC. Translated, it gives CASSLVGGPGTGALRGPGANVLTF.

The V call is TRBV20-1, the J call TRBJ1-1; no reliable D call. Trimming pared 3 bases from V and 0 bases from J, leaving 11 bases between. Germline loops: CDR1 DFQATT, CDR2 SNEGSKA (reference sequence). The CDR3 is made up of 14 amino acids. CDR3 amino acids: CSASVRTLNTEAFF. As DNA, the CDR3 is TGCAGTGCTAGTGTTCGCACTCTGAACACTGAAGCTTTCTTT.

This clonotype was observed many times. J is TRBJ1-5 and V is TRBV28; perhaps TRBD1 as D (5 bases). Trimming removed 1 base from V and 4 bases from J, with 11 bases in between. This CDR3 is built from 15 residues. Germline CDR1 and CDR2: MDHEN and SYDVKM. The DNA for the CDR3 is TGTGCCAGCAGTTTATTCCCCAGGGCAAATCAGCCCCAGCATTTT. As protein: CASSLFPRANQPQHF.

The V and J genes are TRBV12-3 or TRBV12-4 and TRBJ2-3; D remains unclear. This CDR3 comprises 11 residues. V was cut by 3 bases and J by 6 bases, with 4 bases left in between. CDR3 bases: TGTGCCAGCAGTTTTTCGGATACGCAGTATTTT. Its protein product is CASSFSDTQYF.

This chain joins TRBV28 and TRBJ2-2, with 8 bases matching TRBD1. The length of the CDR3 is 16 residues. The germline V gene encodes CDR1 MDHEN and CDR2 SYDVKM. V lost 1 base, J lost 6 bases, and 7 bases stayed unmatched. DNA of the CDR3: TGTGCCAGCAGTTTATCCCAGGGGGCGTTCGCCGGGGAGCTGTTTTTT. It codes for CASSLSQGAFAGELFF.